The rows below give T cell receptor beta chains drawn from one sample of a study of cytomegalovirus exposure and HLA in healthy donors. Sequencing used immunoSEQ multiplex PCR; TCRdb keeps in-frame clones, though not all of them. This table has about 160,000 clones, 78% appearing once. Sequencing was carried out using PBMCs. These receptors were collected from a woman aged 35 to 49 in good health and CMV-seronegative. Both conserved end residues are part of each CDR3. Each record gives: CDR3 protein, CDR3 DNA, V gene, J gene, D gene, clone size. D genes are given only for firm matches. Expanded clones get a size class; other rows say once, few or many, or leave the size out.

CDR3 protein: CASSVSGIGEQYF
CDR3 DNA: TGTGCCAGCAGTGTTTCGGGTATTGGCGAGCAGTACTTC
V gene: TRBV2
J gene: TRBJ2-7
D gene: NA
clone size: few

CDR3 protein: CASSHSGGPYEQYF
CDR3 DNA: TGTGCCAGTAGTCATAGCGGGGGGCCCTACGAGCAGTACTTC
V gene: TRBV19
J gene: TRBJ2-7
D gene: TRBD2
clone size: NA

CDR3 protein: CASSQGSADTQYF
CDR3 DNA: TGTGCCAGCAGCCAGGGGTCGGCGGATACGCAGTATTTT
V gene: TRBV2
J gene: TRBJ2-3
D gene: NA
clone size: few

CDR3 protein: CASRLVGQGTTYEQYF
CDR3 DNA: TGTGCCAGCAGACTTGTTGGACAGGGGACAACCTACGAGCAGTACTTC
V gene: TRBV27
J gene: TRBJ2-7
D gene: TRBD1
clone size: NA

CDR3 protein: CAISPTNQPQHF
CDR3 DNA: TGTGCCATCAGTCCAACAAATCAGCCCCAGCATTTT
V gene: TRBV10-3
J gene: TRBJ1-5
D gene: NA
clone size: NA

CDR3 protein: CASGSGTHTEKLFF
CDR3 DNA: TGTGCCAGCGGTTCCGGGACACACACCGAAAAACTGTTTTTT
V gene: TRBV6-5
J gene: TRBJ1-4
D gene: NA
clone size: few

CDR3 protein: CASKTGVLIDTQYF
CDR3 DNA: TGCGCCAGCAAAACAGGGGTGTTAATAGATACGCAGTATTTT
V gene: TRBV5-1
J gene: TRBJ2-3
D gene: TRBD1
clone size: NA

CDR3 protein: CASSETSGAYNEQFF
CDR3 DNA: TGCGCCAGCAGCGAGACTAGCGGGGCGTACAATGAGCAGTTCTTC
V gene: TRBV5-1
J gene: TRBJ2-1
D gene: TRBD2
clone size: NA

CDR3 protein: CASSLVTGVGMNTEAFF
CDR3 DNA: TGTGCCAGCAGCTTAGTTACAGGGGTCGGCATGAACACTGAAGCTTTCTTT
V gene: TRBV7-6
J gene: TRBJ1-1
D gene: TRBD1
clone size: NA

CDR3 protein: CASSLAGQGIYGYTF
CDR3 DNA: TGTGCCAGCAGCTTGGCGGGACAGGGTATCTATGGCTACACCTTC
V gene: TRBV5-4
J gene: TRBJ1-2
D gene: TRBD1
clone size: NA

CDR3 protein: CASSPLTSGEQFF
CDR3 DNA: TGTGCCAGCAGCCCACTGACTAGCGGAGAGCAGTTCTTC
V gene: TRBV13
J gene: TRBJ2-1
D gene: TRBD2
clone size: NA

CDR3 protein: CASSEDRDSYEQYF
CDR3 DNA: TGCGCCAGCAGTGAGGACAGGGACTCCTACGAGCAGTACTTC
V gene: TRBV10-1
J gene: TRBJ2-7
D gene: TRBD1
clone size: NA

CDR3 protein: CASSQGAGRHEKLFF
CDR3 DNA: TGTGCCAGCAGCCAAGGGGCAGGGCGTCATGAAAAACTGTTTTTT
V gene: TRBV6-5
J gene: TRBJ1-4
D gene: NA
clone size: NA

CDR3 protein: CASSLDRVGETQYF
CDR3 DNA: TGCGCCAGCAGCCTGGACAGGGTAGGAGAGACCCAGTACTTC
V gene: TRBV5-1
J gene: TRBJ2-5
D gene: TRBD1
clone size: few

CDR3 protein: CTSSQEEPGGTGQETQYF
CDR3 DNA: TGCACCAGCAGCCAAGAAGAACCCGGGGGGACAGGGCAAGAGACCCAGTACTTC
V gene: TRBV1
J gene: TRBJ2-5
D gene: NA
clone size: NA

CDR3 protein: CASLGTGSGTEAFF
CDR3 DNA: TGTGCCAGCCTCGGCACAGGGTCGGGCACTGAAGCTTTCTTT
V gene: TRBV25-1
J gene: TRBJ1-1
D gene: NA
clone size: NA

CDR3 protein: CASSGGTSGGAYETQYF
CDR3 DNA: TGTGCCAGTAGTGGCGGGACTAGCGGGGGGGCCTATGAGACCCAGTACTTC
V gene: TRBV19
J gene: TRBJ2-5
D gene: TRBD2
clone size: NA

CDR3 protein: CASSQDPTSREQYF
CDR3 DNA: TGCGCCAGCAGCCAAGATCCCACTTCCCGTGAGCAGTACTTC
V gene: TRBV4-1
J gene: TRBJ2-7
D gene: NA
clone size: few

CDR3 protein: CASSGSGQARTYGYTF
CDR3 DNA: TGTGCCAGCAGCGGGTCGGGACAGGCTCGAACCTATGGCTACACCTTC
V gene: TRBV28
J gene: TRBJ1-2
D gene: TRBD1
clone size: NA

CDR3 protein: CASSHRDRTYGYTF
CDR3 DNA: TGTGCCAGCAGCCACCGGGACAGGACTTATGGCTACACCTTC
V gene: TRBV7-9
J gene: TRBJ1-2
D gene: TRBD1
clone size: NA

CDR3 protein: CASSHPTSGGSSYNEQFF
CDR3 DNA: TGCGCCAGCAGCCACCCGACTAGCGGGGGGAGCTCCTACAATGAGCAGTTCTTC
V gene: TRBV4-1
J gene: TRBJ2-1
D gene: TRBD2
clone size: NA

CDR3 protein: CASSAGTASDNNYGYTF
CDR3 DNA: TGCGCAAGCAGCGCCGGGACAGCGTCGGACAATAACTATGGCTACACCTTC
V gene: TRBV5-1
J gene: TRBJ1-2
D gene: TRBD1
clone size: NA

CDR3 protein: CAWAVVGGSAVPNTEAFF
CDR3 DNA: TGTGCCTGGGCAGTAGTAGGGGGTAGCGCCGTACCGAACACTGAAGCTTTCTTT
V gene: TRBV30
J gene: TRBJ1-1
D gene: NA
clone size: NA

CDR3 protein: CASRREPNTQYF
CDR3 DNA: TGCGCCAGCCGCCGCGAACCGAATACGCAGTATTTT
V gene: TRBV5-1
J gene: TRBJ2-3
D gene: NA
clone size: NA

CDR3 protein: CASSGTSYRAPQPQHF
CDR3 DNA: TGTGCCAGCAGTGGGACCTCTTACAGGGCCCCCCAGCCCCAGCATTTT
V gene: TRBV28
J gene: TRBJ1-5
D gene: NA
clone size: NA

CDR3 protein: CASGQTGENEKLFF
CDR3 DNA: TGTGCCAGCGGACAGACAGGGGAAAACGAAAAACTGTTTTTT
V gene: TRBV9
J gene: TRBJ1-4
D gene: TRBD1
clone size: NA

CDR3 protein: CASSPITSKNIQYF
CDR3 DNA: TGTGCCAGCAGCCCCATAACATCCAAAAACATTCAGTACTTC
V gene: TRBV5-6
J gene: TRBJ2-4
D gene: NA
clone size: few

CDR3 protein: CASSLRDSHSPLHF
CDR3 DNA: TGTGCCAGCAGCTTAAGGGACAGTCATTCACCCCTCCACTTT
V gene: TRBV7-9
J gene: TRBJ1-6
D gene: TRBD1
clone size: NA

CDR3 protein: CASSLGPGGTVTEAFF
CDR3 DNA: TGTGCCAGCAGCTTAGGGCCAGGGGGTACTGTGACTGAAGCTTTCTTT
V gene: TRBV7-6
J gene: TRBJ1-1
D gene: TRBD1
clone size: few

CDR3 protein: CASSQAGTGRNEQFF
CDR3 DNA: TGTGCCAGCAGCCAAGCCGGGACAGGGCGCAATGAGCAGTTCTTC
V gene: TRBV4-2
J gene: TRBJ2-1
D gene: TRBD1
clone size: NA

CDR3 protein: CASSSAGGLGSNQPQHF
CDR3 DNA: TGTGCCAGCAGCTCAGCGGGGGGGCTCGGGAGCAATCAGCCCCAGCATTTT
V gene: TRBV7-9
J gene: TRBJ1-5
D gene: NA
clone size: NA

CDR3 protein: CASSQDLEIVDGYTF
CDR3 DNA: TGTGCCAGCAGCCAAGATCTTGAGATTGTCGATGGCTACACCTTC
V gene: TRBV14
J gene: TRBJ1-2
D gene: NA
clone size: NA